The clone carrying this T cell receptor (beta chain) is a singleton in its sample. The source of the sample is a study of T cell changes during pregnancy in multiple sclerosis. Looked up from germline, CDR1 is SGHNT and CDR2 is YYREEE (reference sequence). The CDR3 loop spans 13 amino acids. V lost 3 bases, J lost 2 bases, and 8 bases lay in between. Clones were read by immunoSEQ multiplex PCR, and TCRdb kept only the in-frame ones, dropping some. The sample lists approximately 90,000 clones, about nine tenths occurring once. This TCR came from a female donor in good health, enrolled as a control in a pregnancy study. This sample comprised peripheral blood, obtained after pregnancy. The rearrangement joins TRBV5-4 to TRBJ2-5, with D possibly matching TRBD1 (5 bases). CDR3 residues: CASSSQGQETQYF. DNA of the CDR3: TGTGCCAGCAGCTCGCAGGGACAAGAGACCCAGTACTTC.